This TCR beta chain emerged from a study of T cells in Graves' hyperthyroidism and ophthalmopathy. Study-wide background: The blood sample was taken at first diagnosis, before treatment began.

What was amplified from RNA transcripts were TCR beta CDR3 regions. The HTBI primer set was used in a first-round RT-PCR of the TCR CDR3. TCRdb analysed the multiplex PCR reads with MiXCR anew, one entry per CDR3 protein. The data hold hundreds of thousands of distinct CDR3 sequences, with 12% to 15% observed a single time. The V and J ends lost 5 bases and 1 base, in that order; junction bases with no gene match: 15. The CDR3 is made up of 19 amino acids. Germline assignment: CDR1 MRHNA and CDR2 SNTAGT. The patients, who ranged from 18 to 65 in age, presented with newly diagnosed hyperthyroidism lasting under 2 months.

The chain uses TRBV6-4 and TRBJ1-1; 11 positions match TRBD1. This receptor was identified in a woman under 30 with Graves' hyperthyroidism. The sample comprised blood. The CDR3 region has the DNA TGTGCCAGCAGTTATTCCCGTATGGACAGGGGGCCTTGGAACACTGAAGCTTTCTTT. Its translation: CASSYSRMDRGPWNTEAFF.